This TCR beta chain is from a study of immune evolution from preneoplasia to lung adenocarcinoma. Study-wide context: HLA loss of heterozygosity: less than 9% AIS, over 12% MIA, about 31% ADC, none AAH.

Regarding this clone: Its antigen is unknown.

Study results and limitations: From normal lung to invasive adenocarcinoma, top clone frequencies appeared to decrease.

The CDR3 is 15 amino acids. V was clipped by 2 bases and J by 5 bases, with 12 bases between them. Per the germline V gene, CDR1 is MNHNS and CDR2 is SASEGT. Only in-frame clones appear in the TCRdb table, and some are missing; sequencing was by immunoSEQ multiplex PCR. The table has about 14,000 clones, around three quarters seen once. The J gene is TRBJ2-2, the V gene TRBV6-1, with D perhaps assigned TRBD1 or TRBD2 (5 bases each). The sequence derives from a person in their 70s with lung adenocarcinoma. Sequenced sample: FFPE minimally invasive lung adenocarcinoma tissue. This CDR3 reads CASSEPSRGTGELFF. The CDR3 DNA is TGTGCCAGCAGTGAACCATCGAGGGGAACCGGGGAGCTGTTTTTT.